The T cell receptor (beta chain) under discussion was sequenced for a study of T-cell memory formation after mild COVID-19. Looking at the study overall: Each donor largely had its own TCR clusters.

In the case of this clonotype: Antigen unknown.

Deletions cut 1 base from V and 2 bases from J, with 7 bases between. The CDR3 loop spans 14 amino acids. Germline V gene sequence: CDR1 LGHDT, CDR2 YNNKEL (reference sequence). Whole-study results and caveats: Unconfirmed was the SARS-CoV-2 specificity of second-wave clones that peaked on day 37.

Constant-segment primers were used for 5'RACE, and the resulting TCR alpha and TCR beta cDNA libraries carried sample barcodes and UMIs. A single record per CDR3 protein comes from TCRdb applying MiXCR to the 5' RACE reads. The table lists approximately 190,000 distinct CDR3 sequences, 15% to 20% of them singletons. The chain couples TRBV3-1 to TRBJ2-3, with D possibly TRBD2 on 5 matching bases. Sequenced sample: PBMCs or a T cell subset sorted from them (not recorded which). This sequence was found in an adult woman who had mild COVID-19 (a few samples of this study predate the infection). Cell type and time point are not known. The CDR3 DNA follows: TGTGCCAGCAGCCAAGGGACTGCCACAGATACGCAGTATTTT. Translated, it gives CASSQGTATDTQYF.